The next 31 T cell receptor beta chains were all read from a single sample in a study of spatial heterogeneity in lung cancer. The time point denotes: sample taken at primary tumor resection. TCRdb recomputed calls from the 5' RACE reads with MiXCR, one row per CDR3 protein. The data contain around 2,700 distinct CDR3 sequences, about 6% of them singletons. For these TCRs, the target antigens are not known. Study-level results: For expanded intratumoral alpha and beta TCRs, counts tracked tumor mutation counts.

The material was lung tumor tissue, obtained at surgery. The receptors were gathered from a male donor with early-stage non-small cell lung cancer.

By frequency in the sample, this clonotype is medium-sized. Written as DNA, the CDR3 is TGCAGTGCCGAGCGGGAGGGGTGGAATGAGCAGTTCTTC. It is translated as CSAEREGWNEQFF. The V call is TRBV20-1, the J call TRBJ2-1, with 10 bases fitting TRBD2. The CDR3 runs to 13 residues. In germline, CDR1 is DFQATT, CDR2 SNEGSKA (reference sequence). Losses at the gene ends were 6 bases for V and 7 bases for J; bases not matched to a gene: 6.

By sample fraction, this clonotype is medium-sized. The J gene is TRBJ2-1, the V gene TRBV7-9, with TRBD2 identical over 10 bases. The germline gives CDR1 SEHNR, CDR2 FQNEAQ (reference sequence). The junction had 14 bases not matched to a gene; V was cut back by 3 bases and J by 9 bases. This CDR3 contains 17 residues. This CDR3 is CASSLIPASGSLGEQFF. The CDR3 bases are TGTGCCAGCAGCTTGATCCCAGCTAGCGGGAGTCTCGGTGAGCAGTTCTTC.

By share, this clonotype ranks as medium-sized (0.01 to 0.1%). The chain carries TRBV20-1 and TRBJ2-2, with TRBD2 matching 9 bases. The germline CDR1 and CDR2 sequences are DFQATT and SNEGSKA (reference sequence). V shed 4 bases and J 5 bases; nucleotides not matched to a gene: 8. The CDR3 sequence is 15 residues long. In DNA form, the CDR3 reads TGCAGTGCTAAACGCGGGAGGGCCTTTACCGGGGAGCTGTTTTTT. Protein sequence: CSAKRGRAFTGELFF.

In its sample, this clonotype is medium-sized. The rearrangement uses TRBV29-1 and TRBJ2-5; the match to TRBD1 covers 11 bases. This CDR3 comprises 15 residues. After removal of 6 bases from V and 2 bases from J, the junction contained 8 bases not matched to a gene. Germline V lookup: CDR1 SQVTM, CDR2 ANQGSEA. Here the CDR3 reads CSVVGGQGVQETQYF. Written as DNA, the CDR3 is TGCAGCGTCGTAGGGGGACAGGGGGTACAAGAGACCCAGTACTTC.

Sample share makes this clonotype medium-sized. This sequence joins TRBV6-6 and TRBJ2-7; 10 nucleotides match TRBD2. Per the germline V gene, CDR1 is MNHNY and CDR2 is SVGAGI (reference sequence). The CDR3 totals 17 residues. The ends lost 0 bases at V and 3 bases at J; junction bases unmatched: 8. The CDR3 DNA reads TGTGCCAGCAGTTACTCGATACTAGCGGGGACCAACTACGAGCAGTACTTC. This sequence encodes CASSYSILAGTNYEQYF.

Relative to its sample, this clonotype is medium-sized. J is TRBJ2-1 and V is TRBV11-2; D is undetermined. This CDR3 is built from 17 residues. The germline gives CDR1 SGHAT, CDR2 FQNNGV. With 5 bases removed from V and 5 bases from J, the gap between germline ends came to 22 bases. The CDR3 protein is CASSRNYHNGPDNEQFF. As DNA, the CDR3 is TGTGCCAGCAGCCGAAACTACCATAACGGACCGGACAATGAGCAGTTCTTC.

This clonotype is labeled as medium-sized. The rearrangement uses TRBV29-1 and TRBJ2-2; D may match TRBD1 or TRBD2 (5 bases each). The V gene lost 5 bases and the J gene lost 1 base, with 11 bases spanning the gap. CDR1 SQVTM and CDR2 ANQGSEA come from the germline V gene. This CDR3 contains 14 residues. The CDR3 here is CSVFEGRNTGELFF. CDR3 DNA sequence: TGCAGCGTTTTCGAGGGACGGAACACCGGGGAGCTGTTTTTT.

Relative to its sample, this clonotype is medium-sized (0.01 to 0.1%). This chain uses TRBV30 with TRBJ2-3; maybe TRBD1 (5 bases). Germline CDR1 and CDR2: GTSNPN and SVGIG (reference sequence). This CDR3 is 13 amino acids long. V lost 3 bases and J 7 bases, leaving 14 bases between the germline ends. CDR3 sequence reads: CAWRGARGYTQYF. DNA for the CDR3: TGTGCCTGGAGAGGGGCCCGAGGCTATACGCAGTATTTT. The whole variable domain, filled in from reference TRBV30 and TRBJ2-3, reads SQTIHQWPATLVQPVGSPLSLECTVEGTSNPNLYWYRQAAGRGLQLLFYSVGIGQISSEVPQNLSASRPQDRQFILSSKKLLLSDSGFYLCAWRGARGYTQYFGPGTRLTVL.

This clonotype is medium-sized in the sample. This chain uses TRBV10-3 with TRBJ2-5; TRBD1 aligns across 10 bases. The CDR3 is 16 amino acids. Germline CDR1 reads ENHRY; CDR2 reads SYGVKD. The junction had 9 bases not matched to a gene; V was cut back by 6 bases and J by 2 bases. DNA of the CDR3: TGTGCCATCAGCCAACCGGACAGGGGGATTCAAGAGACCCAGTACTTC. This sequence encodes CAISQPDRGIQETQYF.

This clonotype is labeled medium-sized. The chain is built from TRBV20-1 and TRBJ2-2; 8 bases match TRBD2. This CDR3 has 14 amino acids. J lost 6 bases, V lost 3 bases, and 6 bases had no gene match. Germline V gives CDR1 DFQATT, CDR2 SNEGSKA (reference sequence). The CDR3 loop is CSASSGVGSGELFF. The CDR3 DNA follows: TGCAGTGCTAGTAGCGGGGTCGGATCCGGGGAGCTGTTTTTT.

This clonotype is medium-sized in the sample. The genes are TRBV5-6 and TRBJ2-5, with D possibly matching TRBD2 (5 bases). The CDR3 extends over 16 amino acids. V shed 1 base and J shed 1 base, with 14 bases lying between them. Per germline, CDR1 SGHDT and CDR2 YYEEEE. CDR3 loop: CASSLIRRELQETQYF. DNA of the CDR3: TGTGCCAGCAGCTTGATACGTCGGGAACTCCAAGAGACCCAGTACTTC.

By share, this clonotype ranks as medium-sized. The V and J genes are TRBV28 and TRBJ1-1; no definite D call. CDR3 length: 11 residues. Germline loops: CDR1 MDHEN, CDR2 SYDVKM. Trimming cost V 5 bases and J 10 bases, with 11 bases left between them. In nucleotides, the CDR3 is TGTGCCAGCAGTCTCCAACGAGTAGCTTTCTTT. Translated: CASSLQRVAFF.

This clonotype counts as medium-sized. The chain uses TRBV28 and TRBJ1-1; tentative D call: TRBD1 (5 bases). Trimming took off 7 bases at V and 3 bases at J, with 12 bases between the two ends. This CDR3 comprises 13 residues. The germline V gene has CDR1 MDHEN and CDR2 SYDVKM. CDR3 coding DNA: TGTGCCAGCACAAAACAGGCCTACACTGAAGCTTTCTTT. Translation gives CASTKQAYTEAFF.

In its sample, this clonotype ranks as large. The rearrangement uses TRBV28 and TRBJ1-5; maybe TRBD1 (5 bases). Germline V gene lookup returns CDR1 MDHEN and CDR2 SYDVKM. This CDR3 is built from 14 residues. Trimming shortened V by 5 bases and J by 4 bases, and 12 bases separated the two germline ends. The CDR3 sequence: CASSTQVSNQPQHF. In nucleotides, the CDR3 is TGTGCCAGCAGTACACAGGTTTCTAATCAGCCCCAGCATTTT.

Relative to its sample, this clonotype is medium-sized. The rearrangement joins TRBV10-3 to TRBJ2-3; 8 bases match TRBD1. V was clipped by 5 bases and J by 2 bases; unmatched bases: 6. Looked up from germline, CDR1 is ENHRY and CDR2 is SYGVKD. This CDR3 contains 15 residues. CDR3 protein: CAISFQGAVTDTQYF. In DNA form, the CDR3 reads TGTGCCATCAGTTTTCAGGGGGCCGTCACAGATACGCAGTATTTT.

This clonotype is medium-sized in the sample. V gene TRBV15 combines with J gene TRBJ2-3; possible D gene TRBD1, 6 bases. Trimming stripped 8 bases from V and 4 bases from J, with 16 bases between. This CDR3 is built from 14 residues. The V gene's germline CDR1 is LNHNV and CDR2 YYDKDF (reference sequence). CDR3 nucleotides: TGTGCCACCGGTGGGGGCCCGGGGCCAGATACGCAGTATTTT. Protein sequence: CATGGGPGPDTQYF.

This clonotype is categorized as medium-sized (0.01 to 0.1%). The chain links TRBV18 to TRBJ2-5; 12 bases align to TRBD1. Germline trimming cut 0 bases from V and 5 bases from J; bases unmatched to any gene: 4. CDR1 and CDR2 from the germline V gene are KGHSH and LQKENI. This CDR3 comprises 16 residues. The CDR3 nucleotides read TGTGCCAGCTCACCACCGAAAGGGACAGGGGGCGAGACCCAGTACTTC. It is translated as CASSPPKGTGGETQYF.

This chain uses TRBV20-1 with TRBJ1-2; no firm D call. Germline CDR1 DFQATT, CDR2 SNEGSKA (reference sequence). The CDR3 has 14 amino acids. V lost 8 bases and J 3 bases, leaving 19 bases between the germline ends. The chain's CDR3 is CSSASLGTDYGYTF. The CDR3 region has the DNA TGCAGTAGTGCTAGTCTCGGCACAGACTATGGCTACACCTTC.

In its sample, this clonotype ranks as medium-sized. The chain uses TRBV28 and TRBJ1-5; 8 positions agree with TRBD1. With V trimmed by 5 bases and J by 2 bases, 8 bases remained unmatched. CDR3 length: 16 residues. The germline gives CDR1 MDHEN, CDR2 SYDVKM. As DNA, the CDR3 is TGTGCCAGCAGTCGGCGGACAGGGTCGGGCAATCAGCCCCAGCATTTT. Translating gives CASSRRTGSGNQPQHF.

This clonotype ranks as medium-sized. The chain is built from TRBV20-1 and TRBJ1-1, with 7 nucleotides matching TRBD1. Germline CDR1 reads DFQATT; CDR2 reads SNEGSKA (reference sequence). This CDR3 has 12 residues. Trimming cost V 6 bases and J 2 bases; bases outside gene matches: 3. The CDR3 nucleotides read TGCAGTGCCCGACAGGGAAACACTGAAGCTTTCTTT. This sequence encodes CSARQGNTEAFF.

This clonotype was detected once. V gene TRBV10-3 combines with J gene TRBJ1-6, with D hard to call. V shed 2 bases and J shed 0 bases, with 11 bases lying between them. Germline V CDR1 and CDR2: ENHRY, SYGVKD. The CDR3 extends over 17 amino acids. This chain's CDR3 is CAISENLGSSYNSPLHF. The CDR3 nucleotides are TGTGCCATCAGTGAGAATTTAGGTAGCTCCTATAATTCACCCCTCCACTTT.

In its sample, this clonotype ranks as medium-sized. V usage is TRBV9 and J usage is TRBJ2-3; 14 nucleotides align to TRBD2. Germline CDR1 and CDR2: SGDLS and YYNGEE. This CDR3 is built from 18 residues. V lost 5 bases and J lost 2; bases outside the gene matches: 10. CDR3 in DNA: TGTGCCAGCAGTAGATCTGGACTAGCGGGAGGTATCACAGATACGCAGTATTTT. This translates into CASSRSGLAGGITDTQYF.

In its sample, this clonotype ranks as large. V is TRBV7-2 and J is TRBJ1-3; D uncertain. The V and J ends lost 3 bases and 2 bases respectively, with 11 bases between them. The CDR3 is 15 residues long. Germline V CDR1 and CDR2: SGHTA, FQGNSA. The CDR3 DNA is TGTGCCAGCAGCTTTCAGGCTCAGACTGGAAACACCATATATTTT. Translated: CASSFQAQTGNTIYF.

This clonotype was seen many times. The V call is TRBV5-6, the J call TRBJ2-6; 7 bases line up with TRBD1. V shed 5 bases and J 0 bases; nucleotides not matched to a gene: 2. The germline gives CDR1 SGHDT, CDR2 YYEEEE. The CDR3 spans 15 residues. The CDR3: CASRRTGSGANVLTF. CDR3 bases: TGTGCCAGCAGACGGACAGGCTCTGGGGCCAACGTCCTGACTTTC.

This clonotype counts as large (0.1 to 1%). The rearrangement links TRBV7-2 to TRBJ2-5; D ambiguous. This CDR3 is 16 amino acids long. CDR1 is SGHTA, CDR2 FQGNSA, per germline. V was clipped by 5 bases and J by 5 bases, with 21 bases between them. The DNA of the CDR3 is TGTGCCAGCAGCGTCAACCGAATCGCCATGGGGGAGACCCAGTACTTC. It is translated as CASSVNRIAMGETQYF.

This clonotype occurred a few times. This may be a read error, as it is one base from a much larger clone. The J gene is TRBJ2-2, the V gene TRBV5-4; 14 bases align to TRBD2. From germline, CDR1 is SGHNT and CDR2 YYREEE (reference sequence). CDR3 size: 16 residues. The CDR3 DNA follows: TGTGCCAGCAGCGGACTAGCGGGAGGCTACACCGGGGAGCTGCTTTTT. Residues: CASSGLAGGYTGELLF. Full variable domain (remainder filled in from reference TRBV5-4 and TRBJ2-2): ETGVTQSPTHLIKTRGQQVTLRCSSQSGHNTVSWYQQALGQGPQFIFQYYREEENGRGNFPPRFSGLQFPNYSSELNVNALELDDSALYLCASSGLAGGYTGELLFGEGSRLTVL.

A remark on this clonotype: One end of the junction fails to match germline, which may point to a read error. The chain carries TRBV18 and TRBJ1-5; D uncertain. This CDR3 has 13 amino acids. Germline CDR1 is KGHSH and CDR2 is LQKENI. The CDR3 region is CACSPGGDQPQHF. CDR3 bases: TGTGCCTGCTCACCTGGCGGAGATCAGCCCCAGCATTTT.

Within the sample, this clonotype is medium-sized. The chain couples TRBV6-2 or TRBV6-3 to TRBJ1-5; 9 nucleotides agree with TRBD1. V trimming: 5 bases; J trimming: 0 bases; junction bases outside the gene matches: 8. This CDR3 comprises 17 residues. Germline CDR1 MNHEY, CDR2 SVGEGT. In nucleotides, the CDR3 is TGTGCCAGCAGTCGCATCGGGACAGGGATTAGCAATCAGCCCCAGCATTTT. Protein sequence: CASSRIGTGISNQPQHF.

Within the sample, this clonotype is medium-sized (0.01 to 0.1%). The chain is built from TRBV19 and TRBJ1-2; D not resolved. Per the germline V gene, CDR1 is LNHDA and CDR2 is SQIVND (reference sequence). Trimming pared 1 base from V and 3 bases from J, leaving 9 bases between. CDR3 length equals 14 residues. The CDR3 nucleotides are TGTGCCAGTAGTATAGTTCCGACGGACTATGGCTACACCTTC. This encodes CASSIVPTDYGYTF.

Many counts were recorded for this clonotype. The chain has TRBV2 and TRBJ2-2; possibly TRBD2 for D (6 bases). The CDR3 spans 16 residues. The germline CDR1 and CDR2 sequences are SNHLY and FYNNEI. V was trimmed by 6 bases and J by 0 bases, leaving 14 bases between them. CDR3 sequence (DNA): TGTGCCAGCAGCGGAGGGAGTCGTTCGAACACCGGGGAGCTGTTTTTT. Translating it yields CASSGGSRSNTGELFF.

This clonotype turned up a few times. CDR3 residues: CASSPETGTYEQYF. In nucleotides, the CDR3 is TGTGCCAGCTCACCCGAGACAGGGACCTACGAGCAGTACTTC. The chain joins TRBV18 to TRBJ2-7, with 7 bases matching TRBD1. Germline V gene lookup returns CDR1 KGHSH and CDR2 LQKENI. The CDR3 is made up of 14 amino acids. The V gene end was trimmed by 3 bases and the J gene end by 2 bases; junction bases not matched to a gene: 4.